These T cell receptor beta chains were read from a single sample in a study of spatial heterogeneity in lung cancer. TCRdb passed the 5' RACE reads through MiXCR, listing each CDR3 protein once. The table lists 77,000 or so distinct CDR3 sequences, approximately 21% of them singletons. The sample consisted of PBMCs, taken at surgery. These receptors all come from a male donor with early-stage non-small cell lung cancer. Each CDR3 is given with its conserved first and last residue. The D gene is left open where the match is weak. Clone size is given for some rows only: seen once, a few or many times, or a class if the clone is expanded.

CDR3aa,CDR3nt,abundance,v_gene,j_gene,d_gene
CASSQLRSTDTQYF,TGTGCCAGCAGCCAACTCCGTAGCACAGATACGCAGTATTTT,few,TRBV4-2,TRBJ2-3,-
CSARVGQGRTYTF,TGCAGTGCTAGAGTGGGGCAGGGTAGAACCTACACCTTC,many,TRBV20-1,TRBJ1-2,-
CASSPALMSTDTQYF,TGTGCCAGCAGCCCCGCCCTTATGAGCACAGATACGCAGTATTTT,-,TRBV7-2,TRBJ2-3,-
CASSRDRATEAFF,TGTGCCAGCAGTCGCGACAGGGCCACTGAAGCTTTCTTT,many,TRBV7-3,TRBJ1-1,TRBD1
CASSLAGQGRSPLHF,TGTGCCAGCAGCTTAGCGGGACAGGGGAGATCACCCCTCCACTTT,-,TRBV7-6,TRBJ1-6,TRBD1
CSAYGLTEAFF,TGCAGTGCTTACGGCCTCACTGAAGCTTTCTTT,many,TRBV20-1,TRBJ1-1,-
CSVKRGDAYEQYF,TGCAGCGTCAAACGGGGAGACGCCTACGAGCAGTACTTC,many,TRBV29-1,TRBJ2-7,-
CASSYSPPTGPGNTIYF,TGTGCCAGCAGTTACTCCCCACCAACAGGGCCCGGAAACACCATATATTTT,few,TRBV6-5,TRBJ1-3,-
CASSLTGYNEQFF,TGTGCCAGCAGCTTAACCGGGTACAATGAGCAGTTCTTC,-,TRBV7-3,TRBJ2-1,-
CARQGREYF,TGTGCCAGACAGGGCCGGGAGTATTTT,few,TRBV12-3/TRBV12-4,TRBJ2-3,-
CRPRARDLNEQFF,TGCAGACCCCGGGCCCGAGACTTGAATGAGCAGTTCTTC,-,TRBV20-1,TRBJ2-1,-
CASSLLPGDSNYGYTF,TGTGCCAGCAGTTTGTTACCAGGGGACTCCAACTATGGCTACACCTTC,-,TRBV28,TRBJ1-2,-
CASSLPSRGRPNYGYTF,TGTGCCAGTAGTTTACCCTCGAGAGGCAGACCAAACTATGGCTACACCTTC,few,TRBV19,TRBJ1-2,-
CASTRDVHGEQYF,TGTGCCAGCACCCGGGACGTCCATGGCGAGCAGTACTTC,few,TRBV4-2,TRBJ2-7,-
CASSSKTGTGDNEQFF,TGTGCCAGCAGCTCGAAAACCGGGACTGGGGACAATGAGCAGTTCTTC,many,TRBV5-4,TRBJ2-1,-
CASSPSGPGEKLFF,TGTGCCAGCTCACCCTCGGGTCCCGGGGAAAAACTGTTTTTT,-,TRBV18,TRBJ1-4,-
CASSPSGTVRNGEQYF,TGTGCCAGCAGCCCCTCCGGGACAGTAAGGAACGGCGAGCAGTACTTC,-,TRBV3-1,TRBJ2-7,TRBD1
CATSSSGLQETQYF,TGTGCCACAAGCAGCAGCGGGCTACAAGAGACCCAGTACTTC,few,TRBV28,TRBJ2-5,-
CASPSGPSGGYNEQFF,TGTGCCAGCCCCAGCGGGCCCAGCGGGGGGTACAATGAGCAGTTCTTC,-,TRBV21-1,TRBJ2-1,-
CASLSSKGAGEQYF,TGTGCCAGCCTTTCCTCGAAAGGGGCTGGGGAGCAGTACTTC,few,TRBV6-2/TRBV6-3,TRBJ2-7,-
CASSDDREFNTEAFF,TGTGCCAGCAGTGACGACAGGGAGTTCAACACTGAAGCTTTCTTT,few,TRBV2,TRBJ1-1,TRBD1
CASSMRGGTREQYF,TGTGCCAGTAGTATGAGGGGGGGAACGCGCGAGCAGTACTTC,-,TRBV19,TRBJ2-7,-
CASSLWGGVEQFF,TGTGCCAGCAGTTTATGGGGGGGCGTTGAGCAGTTCTTC,-,TRBV27,TRBJ2-1,-
CASSSPPASGRTGDTQYF,TGTGCCAGCAGTTCGCCACCCGCTAGCGGGAGAACGGGAGATACGCAGTATTTT,-,TRBV6-1,TRBJ2-3,TRBD2
CASRPPGVYTEAFF,TGTGCCAGCAGACCACCCGGAGTGTACACTGAAGCTTTCTTT,-,TRBV4-2,TRBJ1-1,-
CASTLGYTGELFF,TGTGCCAGTACCTTAGGGTACACCGGGGAGCTGTTTTTT,few,TRBV19,TRBJ2-2,-
CASSLQGTVGDTQYF,TGCGCCAGCAGCTTACAGGGTACTGTTGGAGATACGCAGTATTTT,-,TRBV5-1,TRBJ2-3,-
CASSGTSGHYEQYF,TGTGCCAGCAGTGGGACTAGCGGGCATTACGAGCAGTACTTC,many,TRBV2,TRBJ2-7,TRBD2
CSVAPAYTGELFF,TGCAGCGTTGCACCTGCTTACACCGGGGAGCTGTTTTTT,-,TRBV29-1,TRBJ2-2,-
CASSFGASGLMGTGELFF,TGTGCCAGCAGCTTTGGGGCCTCGGGTTTGATGGGCACCGGGGAGCTGTTTTTT,few,TRBV7-6,TRBJ2-2,-
CASSERDLITDEQYF,TGTGCCAGCAGTGAACGGGACCTGATAACTGACGAGCAGTACTTC,few,TRBV2,TRBJ2-7,-
CATSTGTGGTGANVLTF,TGTGCCACCAGTACCGGGACAGGGGGGACTGGGGCCAACGTCCTGACTTTC,few,TRBV24-1,TRBJ2-6,TRBD1
CASSLRDRGPETQYF,TGTGCCAGCAGTCTCCGAGACAGGGGGCCGGAGACCCAGTACTTC,few,TRBV28,TRBJ2-5,TRBD1
CASSPGLDGNEQFF,TGTGCCAGCAGCCCGGGACTAGACGGCAATGAGCAGTTCTTC,-,TRBV11-3,TRBJ2-1,TRBD2
CSASQGSANSPLHF,TGCAGTGCTAGCCAGGGATCCGCTAATTCACCCCTCCACTTT,few,TRBV20-1,TRBJ1-6,-
CSALTDMNTEAFF,TGCAGCGCCTTGACGGACATGAACACTGAAGCTTTCTTT,few,TRBV29-1,TRBJ1-1,-
CAIRSTSGSIYEQYF,TGTGCCATCAGGTCGACTAGCGGGAGTATTTACGAGCAGTACTTC,many,TRBV10-3,TRBJ2-7,TRBD2
CASSLDSNNEQFF,TGTGCCAGCAGCTTGGACTCAAACAATGAGCAGTTCTTC,-,TRBV7-6,TRBJ2-1,-
CASSVAKSGANVLTF,TGTGCCAGCAGCGTAGCAAAGTCTGGGGCCAACGTCCTGACTTTC,many,TRBV9,TRBJ2-6,-
CASSQTTGDYSGANVLTF,TGTGCCAGCAGTCAAACGACAGGGGACTACTCTGGGGCCAACGTCCTGACTTTC,-,TRBV6-2/TRBV6-3,TRBJ2-6,-
CSGGLQFHEQFF,TGCAGCGGTGGGTTACAGTTTCATGAGCAGTTCTTC,-,TRBV29-1,TRBJ2-1,-
CASSLQRARSSNEQFF,TGTGCCAGCAGTCTCCAGCGAGCGCGGAGTTCAAATGAGCAGTTCTTC,many,TRBV27,TRBJ2-1,-
CASSLGLAGVGNIQYF,TGTGCCAGCAGTTTGGGACTAGCGGGAGTCGGGAACATTCAGTACTTC,-,TRBV6-5,TRBJ2-4,TRBD2
CASRPLGGETQYF,TGTGCCAGCAGACCGCTAGGGGGAGAGACCCAGTACTTC,-,TRBV7-2,TRBJ2-5,-
CASSLVPGQNEKLFF,TGTGCCAGCAGCTTGGTTCCGGGACAAAATGAAAAACTGTTTTTT,few,TRBV5-6,TRBJ1-4,-
CASSPPGSYSPLHF,TGTGCCAGCAGCCCCCCGGGCTCTTATTCACCCCTCCACTTT,-,TRBV9,TRBJ1-6,-
CASSLTNREETQYF,TGTGCCAGCAGCTTAACTAACAGAGAAGAGACCCAGTACTTC,many,TRBV7-2,TRBJ2-5,-
CASSPDRDQPQHF,TGTGCCAGCTCACCCGACAGGGATCAGCCCCAGCATTTT,-,TRBV18,TRBJ1-5,TRBD1
CASSLARDSGGGNEQFF,TGTGCCAGCAGCTTAGCGAGGGATAGCGGGGGCGGGAATGAGCAGTTCTTC,few,TRBV7-2,TRBJ2-1,TRBD2
CASSQSLDSASVYGYTF,TGTGCCAGCAGCCAGTCACTGGACAGCGCATCCGTGTATGGCTACACCTTC,many,TRBV4-2,TRBJ1-2,-
CASSLGPGRHNEQFF,TGTGCCAGCAGCCTTGGCCCGGGGCGGCACAATGAGCAGTTCTTC,-,TRBV6-5,TRBJ2-1,-
CASSTQQGGRRGYTF,TGTGCCAGCAGTACCCAACAGGGAGGACGGCGGGGCTACACCTTC,-,TRBV6-5,TRBJ1-2,-
CASSKVEGNEQFF,TGTGCCAGCAGCAAGGTCGAGGGCAATGAGCAGTTCTTC,many,TRBV5-4,TRBJ2-1,-
CASSPPFSSSSYEQYF,TGTGCCAGCTCACCGCCCTTTTCCTCCTCCTCCTACGAGCAGTACTTC,few,TRBV18,TRBJ2-7,-
CASSLEGRANYGYTF,TGTGCCAGCAGCTTAGAGGGACGGGCTAACTATGGCTACACCTTC,few,TRBV7-9,TRBJ1-2,-